This TCR beta chain comes out of a study of OX40 agonist ivuxolimab in advanced cancers. Profiled with immunoSEQ multiplex PCR; TCRdb holds only in-frame clones, not every one. The data show fewer than 70,000 clones, with about 89% seen just once and 11% to 15% held by the top ten. Germline CDR1 reads SGHNT; CDR2 reads YENEEA. Trimming removed 1 base at V and 2 bases at J, with 5 bases between. The CDR3 extends over 13 amino acids. The J gene is TRBJ1-2, the V gene TRBV11-3; D not certain. Sequences were derived from CD4+ or CD8+ T cells sorted from blood, sampled in a trial of the OX40 agonist ivuxolimab. The TCR was taken from an adult with an advanced solid tumor such as melanoma, head and neck, liver or kidney cancer. CDR3 in amino acids: CASSLVGNYGYTF. Written as DNA, the CDR3 is TGTGCCAGCAGCTTAGTAGGGAACTATGGCTACACCTTC.